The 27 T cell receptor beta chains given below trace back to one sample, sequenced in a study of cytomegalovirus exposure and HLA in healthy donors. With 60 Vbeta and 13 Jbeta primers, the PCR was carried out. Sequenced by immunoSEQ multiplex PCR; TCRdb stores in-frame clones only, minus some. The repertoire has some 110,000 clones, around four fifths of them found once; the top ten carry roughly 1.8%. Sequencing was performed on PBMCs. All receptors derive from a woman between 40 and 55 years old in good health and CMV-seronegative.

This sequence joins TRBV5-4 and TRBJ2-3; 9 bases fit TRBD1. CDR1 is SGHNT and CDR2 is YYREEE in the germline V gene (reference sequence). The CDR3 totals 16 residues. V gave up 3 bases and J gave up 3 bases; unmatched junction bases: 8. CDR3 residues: CASSSGTGPFTDTQYF. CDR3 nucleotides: TGTGCCAGCAGCTCCGGGACAGGGCCTTTTACAGATACGCAGTATTTT.

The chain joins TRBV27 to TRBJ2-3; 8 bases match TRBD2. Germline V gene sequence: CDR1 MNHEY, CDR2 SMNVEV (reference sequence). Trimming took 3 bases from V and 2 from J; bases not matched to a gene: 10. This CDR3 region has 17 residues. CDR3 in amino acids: CASSFLSPGGTTDTQYF. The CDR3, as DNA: TGTGCCAGCAGTTTTCTGTCGCCGGGGGGGACCACAGATACGCAGTATTTT.

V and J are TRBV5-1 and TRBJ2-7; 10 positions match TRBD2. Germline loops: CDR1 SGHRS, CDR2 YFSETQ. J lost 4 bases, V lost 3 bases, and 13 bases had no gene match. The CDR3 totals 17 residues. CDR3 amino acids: CASSSADGGLAAYEQYF. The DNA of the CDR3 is TGCGCCAGCAGCTCCGCGGACGGAGGACTAGCGGCATACGAGCAGTACTTC.

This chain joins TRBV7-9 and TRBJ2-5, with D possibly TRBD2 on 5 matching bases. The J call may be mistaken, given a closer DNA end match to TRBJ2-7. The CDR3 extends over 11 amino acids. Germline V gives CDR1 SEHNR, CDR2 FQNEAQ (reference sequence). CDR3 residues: CASSLSGEQYF. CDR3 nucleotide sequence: TGTGCCAGCAGCTTAAGCGGCGAGCAGTACTTC.

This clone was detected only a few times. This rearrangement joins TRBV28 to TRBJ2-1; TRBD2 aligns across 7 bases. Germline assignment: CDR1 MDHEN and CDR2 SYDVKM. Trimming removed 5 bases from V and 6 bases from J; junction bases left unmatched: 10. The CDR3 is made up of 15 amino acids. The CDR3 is CASSPTSVPFNEQFF. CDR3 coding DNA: TGTGCCAGCAGTCCCACTAGCGTCCCCTTCAATGAGCAGTTCTTC.

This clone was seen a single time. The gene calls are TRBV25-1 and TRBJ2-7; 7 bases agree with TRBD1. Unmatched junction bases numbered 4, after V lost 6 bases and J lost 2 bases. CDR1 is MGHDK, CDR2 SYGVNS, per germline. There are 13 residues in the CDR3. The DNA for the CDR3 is TGTGCCAGCAGCGGGACAGCGACCTACGAGCAGTACTTC. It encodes CASSGTATYEQYF.

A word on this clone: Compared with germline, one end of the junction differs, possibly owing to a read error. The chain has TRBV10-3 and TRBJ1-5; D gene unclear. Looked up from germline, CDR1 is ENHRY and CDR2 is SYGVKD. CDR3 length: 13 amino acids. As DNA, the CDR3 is TGTGCCATCAGTGAGCCAGGCTATTCAGCCCCAGCATTT. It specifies CAISEPGYSAPAF.

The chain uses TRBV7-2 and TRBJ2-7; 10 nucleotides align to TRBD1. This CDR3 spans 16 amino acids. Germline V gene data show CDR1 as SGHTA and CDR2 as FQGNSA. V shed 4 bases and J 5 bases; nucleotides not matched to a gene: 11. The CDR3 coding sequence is TGTGCCAGCAGCTCGCGCGGACAGGGGGGGTTCAACGAGCAGTACTTC. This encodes CASSSRGQGGFNEQYF.

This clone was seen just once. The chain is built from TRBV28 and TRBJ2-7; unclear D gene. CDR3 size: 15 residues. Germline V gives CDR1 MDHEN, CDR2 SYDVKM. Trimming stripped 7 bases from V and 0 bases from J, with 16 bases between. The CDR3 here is CASTPFSGISYEQYF. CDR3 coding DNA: TGTGCCAGCACTCCCTTTTCAGGAATCTCCTACGAGCAGTACTTC.

As DNA, the CDR3 is TGTGCCAGCAGCTTAGTGGGCCAGCCACACGAGCAGTACTTC. Its translation is CASSLVGQPHEQYF. This rearrangement joins TRBV7-6 to TRBJ2-7; D is unresolved. The V gene lost 1 base and the J gene lost 5 bases, with 12 bases spanning the gap. In germline, CDR1 is SGHVS, CDR2 FNYEAQ. The CDR3 length is 14 residues.

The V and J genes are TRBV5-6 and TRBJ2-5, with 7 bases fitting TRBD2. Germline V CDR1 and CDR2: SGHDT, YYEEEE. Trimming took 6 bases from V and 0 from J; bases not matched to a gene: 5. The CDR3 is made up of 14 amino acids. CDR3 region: CASKAGDYQETQYF. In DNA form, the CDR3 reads TGTGCCAGCAAGGCGGGAGACTACCAAGAGACCCAGTACTTC.

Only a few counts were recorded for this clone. The CDR3 DNA sequence: TGCGCCAGCAGCTTGAGGGGGGGGTACTACAATGAGCAGTTCTTC. It yields the protein CASSLRGGYYNEQFF. The rearrangement uses TRBV5-1 and TRBJ2-1; D perhaps matches TRBD2 (7 bases). V was clipped by 1 base and J by 3 bases, with 11 bases between them. This CDR3 is 15 amino acids long. CDR1 is SGHRS and CDR2 is YFSETQ in the germline V gene.

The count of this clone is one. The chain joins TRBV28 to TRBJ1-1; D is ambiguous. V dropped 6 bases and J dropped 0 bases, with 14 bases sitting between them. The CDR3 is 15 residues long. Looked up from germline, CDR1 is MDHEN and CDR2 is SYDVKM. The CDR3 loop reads CASSKTSPMNTEAFF. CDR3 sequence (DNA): TGTGCCAGCAGCAAAACATCCCCAATGAACACTGAAGCTTTCTTT.

CDR3 amino acids: CASSLKRGPTYEQYF. The CDR3 nucleotides read TGTGCCAGCAGTTTAAAGCGGGGACCCACCTACGAGCAGTACTTC. The chain uses TRBV27 and TRBJ2-7; 7 nucleotides line up with TRBD2. Per germline, CDR1 MNHEY and CDR2 SMNVEV (reference sequence). V shed 2 bases, J shed 2 bases, and the junction held 6 bases outside the gene matches. The CDR3 spans 15 residues.

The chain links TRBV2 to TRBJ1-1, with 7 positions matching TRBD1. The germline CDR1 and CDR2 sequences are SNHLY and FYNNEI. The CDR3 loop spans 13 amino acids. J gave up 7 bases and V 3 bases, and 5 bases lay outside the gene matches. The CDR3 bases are TGTGCCAGCAGTGATAGGACAGGCTATGAAGCTTTCTTT. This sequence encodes CASSDRTGYEAFF.

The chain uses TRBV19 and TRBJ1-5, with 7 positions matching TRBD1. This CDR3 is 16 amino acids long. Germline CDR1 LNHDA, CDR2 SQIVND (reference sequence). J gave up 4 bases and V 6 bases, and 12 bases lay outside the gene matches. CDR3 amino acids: CASRGRTGDVNQPQHF. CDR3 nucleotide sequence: TGTGCCAGTAGGGGGAGAACAGGGGACGTTAATCAGCCCCAGCATTTT.

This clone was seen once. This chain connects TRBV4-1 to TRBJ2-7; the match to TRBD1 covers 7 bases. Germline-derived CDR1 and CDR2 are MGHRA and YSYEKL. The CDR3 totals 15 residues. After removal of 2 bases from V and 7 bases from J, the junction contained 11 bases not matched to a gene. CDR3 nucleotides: TGCGCCAGCAGCCAATCGGCCAGGGGGTGGGTGGAGCAGTACTTC. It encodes CASSQSARGWVEQYF.

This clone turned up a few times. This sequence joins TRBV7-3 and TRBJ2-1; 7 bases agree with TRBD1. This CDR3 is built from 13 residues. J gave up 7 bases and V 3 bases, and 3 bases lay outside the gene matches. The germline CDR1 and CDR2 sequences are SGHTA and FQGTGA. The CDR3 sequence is CASSFDRANEQFF. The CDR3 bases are TGTGCCAGCAGCTTTGACAGGGCAAATGAGCAGTTCTTC.

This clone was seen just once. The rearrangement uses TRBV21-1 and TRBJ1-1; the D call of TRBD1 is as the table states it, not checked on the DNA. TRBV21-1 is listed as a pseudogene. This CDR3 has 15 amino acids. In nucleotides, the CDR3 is TGTGCCAGCAGCGTAGGACAGGGGATGAACACTGAAGCTTTCTTT. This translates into CASSVGQGMNTEAFF.

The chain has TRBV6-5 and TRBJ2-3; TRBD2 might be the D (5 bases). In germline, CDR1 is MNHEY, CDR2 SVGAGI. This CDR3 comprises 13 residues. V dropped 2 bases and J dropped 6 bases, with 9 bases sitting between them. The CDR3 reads CASSYGSLDTQYF. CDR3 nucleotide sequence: TGTGCCAGCAGTTACGGGAGTTTGGATACGCAGTATTTT.

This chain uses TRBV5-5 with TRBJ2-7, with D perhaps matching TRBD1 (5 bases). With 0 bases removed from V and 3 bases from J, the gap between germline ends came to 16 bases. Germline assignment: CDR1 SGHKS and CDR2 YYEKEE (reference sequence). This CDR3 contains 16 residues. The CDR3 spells CASSLADTLLGYEQYF. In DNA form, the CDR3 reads TGTGCCAGCAGCTTGGCGGACACCTTGTTGGGCTACGAGCAGTACTTC.

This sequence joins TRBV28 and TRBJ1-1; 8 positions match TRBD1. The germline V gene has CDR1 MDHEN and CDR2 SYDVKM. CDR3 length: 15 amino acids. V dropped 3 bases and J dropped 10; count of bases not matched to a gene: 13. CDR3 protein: CASSFPPGQGGRAFF. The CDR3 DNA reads TGTGCCAGCAGTTTCCCACCAGGACAGGGAGGGAGAGCTTTCTTT.

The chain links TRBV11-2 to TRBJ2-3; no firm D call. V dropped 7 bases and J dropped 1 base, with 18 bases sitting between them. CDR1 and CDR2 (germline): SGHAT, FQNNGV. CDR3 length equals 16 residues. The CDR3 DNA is TGTGCCAGCAACCCAACGGGTATACCAGGCACAGATACGCAGTATTTT. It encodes CASNPTGIPGTDTQYF.

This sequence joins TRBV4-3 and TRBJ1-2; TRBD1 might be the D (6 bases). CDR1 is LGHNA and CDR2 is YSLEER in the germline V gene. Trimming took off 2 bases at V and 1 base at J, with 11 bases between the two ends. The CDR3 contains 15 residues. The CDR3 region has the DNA TGCGCCAGCAGCCAAACCCTGGACAGTAACTATGGCTACACCTTC. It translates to CASSQTLDSNYGYTF.

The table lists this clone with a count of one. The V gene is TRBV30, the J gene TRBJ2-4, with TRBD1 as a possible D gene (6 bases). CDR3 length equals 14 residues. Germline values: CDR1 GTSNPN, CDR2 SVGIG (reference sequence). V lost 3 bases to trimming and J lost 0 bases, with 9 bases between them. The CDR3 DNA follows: TGTGCCTGGAGCACAGGGTTAGCCAAAAACATTCAGTACTTC. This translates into CAWSTGLAKNIQYF. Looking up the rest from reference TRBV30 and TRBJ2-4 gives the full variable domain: SQTIHQWPATLVQPVGSPLSLECTVEGTSNPNLYWYRQAAGRGLQLLFYSVGIGQISSEVPQNLSASRPQDRQFILSSKKLLLSDSGFYLCAWSTGLAKNIQYFGAGTRLSVL.

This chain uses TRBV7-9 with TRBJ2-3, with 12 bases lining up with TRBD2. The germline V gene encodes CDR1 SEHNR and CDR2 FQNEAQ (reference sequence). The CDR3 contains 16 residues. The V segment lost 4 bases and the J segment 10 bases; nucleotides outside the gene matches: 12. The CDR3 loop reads CASSSILAGGDGAQYF. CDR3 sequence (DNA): TGTGCCAGCAGCTCCATACTAGCGGGAGGAGATGGTGCGCAGTATTTT.

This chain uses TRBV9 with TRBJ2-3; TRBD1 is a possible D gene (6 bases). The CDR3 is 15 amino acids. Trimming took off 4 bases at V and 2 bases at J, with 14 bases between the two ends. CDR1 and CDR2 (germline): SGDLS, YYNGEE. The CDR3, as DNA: TGTGCCAGCAGCCCGACGGGACACTACACAGATACGCAGTATTTT. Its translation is CASSPTGHYTDTQYF.